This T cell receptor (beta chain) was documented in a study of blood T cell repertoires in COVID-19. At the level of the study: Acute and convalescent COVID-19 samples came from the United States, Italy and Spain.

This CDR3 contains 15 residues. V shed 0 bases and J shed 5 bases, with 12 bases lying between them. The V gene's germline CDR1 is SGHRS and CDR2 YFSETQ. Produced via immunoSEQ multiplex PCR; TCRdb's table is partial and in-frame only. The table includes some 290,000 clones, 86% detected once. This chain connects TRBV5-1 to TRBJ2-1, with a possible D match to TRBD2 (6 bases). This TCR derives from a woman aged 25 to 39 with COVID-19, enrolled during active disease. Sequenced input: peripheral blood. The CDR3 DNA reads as TGCGCCAGCAGCTTGGGGTTCGGAGGGGACAATGAGCAGTTCTTC. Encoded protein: CASSLGFGGDNEQFF.